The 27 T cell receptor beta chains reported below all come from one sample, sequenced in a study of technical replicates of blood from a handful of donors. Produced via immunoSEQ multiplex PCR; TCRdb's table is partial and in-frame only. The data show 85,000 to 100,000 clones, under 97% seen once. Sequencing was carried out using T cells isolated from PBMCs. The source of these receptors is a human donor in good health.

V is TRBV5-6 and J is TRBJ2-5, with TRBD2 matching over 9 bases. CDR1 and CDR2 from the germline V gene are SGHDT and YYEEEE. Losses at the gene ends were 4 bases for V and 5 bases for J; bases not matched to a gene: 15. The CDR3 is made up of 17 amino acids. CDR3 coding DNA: TGTGCCAGCAGCACGGGGAGACTAGCGGTTCGAGAGGAGACCCAGTACTTC. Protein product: CASSTGRLAVREETQYF. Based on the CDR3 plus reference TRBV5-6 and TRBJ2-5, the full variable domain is DAGVTQSPTHLIKTRGQQVTLRCSPKSGHDTVSWYQQALGQGPQFIFQYYEEEERQRGNFPDRFSGHQFPNYSSELNVNALLLGDSALYLCASSTGRLAVREETQYFGPGTRLLVL.

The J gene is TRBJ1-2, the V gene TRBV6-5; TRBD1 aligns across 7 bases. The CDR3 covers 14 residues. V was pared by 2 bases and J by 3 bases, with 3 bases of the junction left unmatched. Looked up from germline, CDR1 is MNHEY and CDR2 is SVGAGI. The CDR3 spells CASSYTDRDYGYTF. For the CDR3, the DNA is TGTGCCAGCAGTTACACTGACAGGGACTATGGCTACACCTTC.

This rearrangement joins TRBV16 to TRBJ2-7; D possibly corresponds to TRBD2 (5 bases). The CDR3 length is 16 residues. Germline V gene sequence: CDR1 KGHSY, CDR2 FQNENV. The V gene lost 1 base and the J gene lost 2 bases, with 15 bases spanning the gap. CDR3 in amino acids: CASSQYSGMPTYEQYF. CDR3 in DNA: TGTGCCAGCAGCCAATATTCCGGGATGCCCACCTACGAGCAGTACTTC. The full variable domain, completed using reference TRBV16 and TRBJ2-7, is GEEVAQTPKHLVRGEGQKAKLYCAPIKGHSYVFWYQQVLKNEFKFLISFQNENVFDETGMPKERFSAKCLPNSPCSLEIQATKLEDSAVYFCASSQYSGMPTYEQYFGPGTRLTVT.

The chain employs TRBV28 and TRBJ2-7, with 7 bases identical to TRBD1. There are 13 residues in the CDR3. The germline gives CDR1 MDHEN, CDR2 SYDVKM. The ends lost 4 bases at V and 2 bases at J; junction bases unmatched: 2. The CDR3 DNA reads TGTGCCAGCAGTTCAACAGGGGCCTACGAGCAGTACTTC. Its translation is CASSSTGAYEQYF.

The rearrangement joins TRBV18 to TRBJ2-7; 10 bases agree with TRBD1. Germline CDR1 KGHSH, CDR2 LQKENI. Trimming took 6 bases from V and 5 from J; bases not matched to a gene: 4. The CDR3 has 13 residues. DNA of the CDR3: TGTGCCAGCTCGGACAGGGGGAAGGACGAGCAGTACTTC. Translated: CASSDRGKDEQYF. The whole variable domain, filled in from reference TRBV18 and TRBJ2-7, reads NAGVMQNPRHLVRRRGQEARLRCSPMKGHSHVYWYRQLPEEGLKFMVYLQKENIIDESGMPKERFSAEFPKEGPSILRIQQVVRGDSAAYFCASSDRGKDEQYFGPGTRLTVT.

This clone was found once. The CDR3 sequence is CASSGGNEQYF. CDR3 nucleotide sequence: TGTGCCAGCAGCGGGGGAAACGAGCAGTACTTC. V gene TRBV6-5 combines with J gene TRBJ2-7, with D possibly TRBD2 on 6 matching bases. Trimming removed 6 bases at V and 5 bases at J, with 8 bases between. Per germline, CDR1 MNHEY and CDR2 SVGAGI. This CDR3 has 11 residues.

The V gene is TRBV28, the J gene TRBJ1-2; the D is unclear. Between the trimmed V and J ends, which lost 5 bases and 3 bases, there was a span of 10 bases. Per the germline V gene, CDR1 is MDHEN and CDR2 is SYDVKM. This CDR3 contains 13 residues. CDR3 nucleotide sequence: TGTGCCAGCAGTCTACTAATGGACTATGGCTACACCTTC. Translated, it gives CASSLLMDYGYTF.

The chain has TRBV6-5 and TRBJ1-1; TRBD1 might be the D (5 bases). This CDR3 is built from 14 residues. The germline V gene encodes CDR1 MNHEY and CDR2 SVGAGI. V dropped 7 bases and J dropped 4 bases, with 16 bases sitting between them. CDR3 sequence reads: CASTEGVVGTEAFF. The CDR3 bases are TGTGCCAGCACAGAAGGGGTCGTGGGCACTGAAGCTTTCTTT.

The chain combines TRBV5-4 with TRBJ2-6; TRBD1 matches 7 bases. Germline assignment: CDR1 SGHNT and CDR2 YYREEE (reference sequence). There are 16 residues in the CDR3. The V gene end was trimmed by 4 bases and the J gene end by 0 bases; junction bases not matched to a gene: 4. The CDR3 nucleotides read TGTGCCAGCAGCCGGGACAGTGACTCTGGGGCCAACGTCCTGACTTTC. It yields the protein CASSRDSDSGANVLTF.

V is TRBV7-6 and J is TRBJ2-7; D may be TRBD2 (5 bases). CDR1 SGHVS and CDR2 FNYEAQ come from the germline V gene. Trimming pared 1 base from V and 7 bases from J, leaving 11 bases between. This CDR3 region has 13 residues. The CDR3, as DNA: TGTGCCAGCAGCTTAGAACACCGCGGGGAGCAGTACTTC. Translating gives CASSLEHRGEQYF. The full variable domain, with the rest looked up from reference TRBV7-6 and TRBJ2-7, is GAGVSQSPRYKVTKRGQDVALRCDPISGHVSLYWYRQALGQGPEFLTYFNYEAQQDKSGLPNDRFSAERPEGSISTLTIQRTEQRDSAMYRCASSLEHRGEQYFGPGTRLTVT.

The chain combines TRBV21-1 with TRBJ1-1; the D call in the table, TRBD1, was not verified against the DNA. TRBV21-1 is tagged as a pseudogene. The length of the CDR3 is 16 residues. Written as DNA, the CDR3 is TGTGCCAGCAGACCAGACCAGGTAACCAAGGACACTGAAGCTTTCTTT. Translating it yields CASRPDQVTKDTEAFF.

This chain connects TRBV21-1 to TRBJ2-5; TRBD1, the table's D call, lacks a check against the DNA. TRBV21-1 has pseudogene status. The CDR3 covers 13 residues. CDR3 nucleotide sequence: TGTGCCAGTAGACAGAGCCGAGGGGGGACCCAGTACTTC. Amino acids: CASRQSRGGTQYF.

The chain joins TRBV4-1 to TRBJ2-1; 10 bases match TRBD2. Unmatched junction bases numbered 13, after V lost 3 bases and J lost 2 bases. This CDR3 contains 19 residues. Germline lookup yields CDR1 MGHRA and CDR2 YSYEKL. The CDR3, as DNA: TGCGCCAGCAGCCAGCGTGTTCTAGCGGGAGAGAGAACCTACAATGAGCAGTTCTTC. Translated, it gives CASSQRVLAGERTYNEQFF.

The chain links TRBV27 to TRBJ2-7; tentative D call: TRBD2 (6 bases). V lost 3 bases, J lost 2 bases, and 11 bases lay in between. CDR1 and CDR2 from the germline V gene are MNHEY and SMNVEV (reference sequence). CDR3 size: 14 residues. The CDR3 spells CASSFGGAPYEQYF. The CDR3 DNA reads TGTGCCAGCAGTTTCGGCGGGGCCCCCTACGAGCAGTACTTC.

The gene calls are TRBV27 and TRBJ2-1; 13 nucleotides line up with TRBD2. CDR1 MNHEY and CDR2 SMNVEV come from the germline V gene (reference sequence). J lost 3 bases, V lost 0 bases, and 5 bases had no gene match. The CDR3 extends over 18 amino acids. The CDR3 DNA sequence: TGTGCCAGCAGTTTATCCCGACTAGCGGGAGGCCTCTACAATGAGCAGTTCTTC. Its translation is CASSLSRLAGGLYNEQFF.

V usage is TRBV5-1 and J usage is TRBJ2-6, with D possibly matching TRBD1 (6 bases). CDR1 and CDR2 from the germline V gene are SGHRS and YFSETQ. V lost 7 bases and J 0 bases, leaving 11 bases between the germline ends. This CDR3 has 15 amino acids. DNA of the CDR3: TGCGCCAGCGAGACAGGTCTCTCTGGGGCCAACGTCCTGACTTTC. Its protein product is CASETGLSGANVLTF.

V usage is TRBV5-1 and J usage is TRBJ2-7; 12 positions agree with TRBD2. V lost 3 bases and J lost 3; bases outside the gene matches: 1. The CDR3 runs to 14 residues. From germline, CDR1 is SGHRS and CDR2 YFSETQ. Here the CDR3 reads CASSWGLAGYEQYF. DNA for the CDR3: TGCGCCAGCAGCTGGGGACTAGCGGGCTACGAGCAGTACTTC.

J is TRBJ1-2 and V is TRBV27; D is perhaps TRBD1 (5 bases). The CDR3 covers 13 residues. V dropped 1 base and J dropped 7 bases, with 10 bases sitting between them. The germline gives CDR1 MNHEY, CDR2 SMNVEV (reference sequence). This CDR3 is CASSLLSGFGYTF. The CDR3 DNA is TGTGCCAGCAGTTTATTGTCAGGGTTTGGCTACACCTTC.

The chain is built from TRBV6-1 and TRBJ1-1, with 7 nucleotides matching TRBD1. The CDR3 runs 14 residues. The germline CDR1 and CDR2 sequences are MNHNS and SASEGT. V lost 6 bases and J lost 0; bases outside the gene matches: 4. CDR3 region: CASRPTGLNTEAFF. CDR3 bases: TGTGCCAGCAGGCCGACAGGGTTGAACACTGAAGCTTTCTTT.

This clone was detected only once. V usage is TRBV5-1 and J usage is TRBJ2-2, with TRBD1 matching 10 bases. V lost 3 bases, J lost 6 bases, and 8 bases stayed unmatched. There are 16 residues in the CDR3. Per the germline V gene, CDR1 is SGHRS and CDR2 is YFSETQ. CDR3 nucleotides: TGCGCCAGCAGCTATGCCGGGACAGGGGATTCCGGGGAGCTGTTTTTT. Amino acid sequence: CASSYAGTGDSGELFF.

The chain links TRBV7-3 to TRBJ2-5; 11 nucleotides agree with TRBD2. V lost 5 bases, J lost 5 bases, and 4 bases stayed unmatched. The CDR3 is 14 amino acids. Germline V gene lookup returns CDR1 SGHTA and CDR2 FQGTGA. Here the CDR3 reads CASSPIAGGETQYF. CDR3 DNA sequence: TGTGCCAGCAGCCCAATAGCGGGGGGGGAGACCCAGTACTTC.

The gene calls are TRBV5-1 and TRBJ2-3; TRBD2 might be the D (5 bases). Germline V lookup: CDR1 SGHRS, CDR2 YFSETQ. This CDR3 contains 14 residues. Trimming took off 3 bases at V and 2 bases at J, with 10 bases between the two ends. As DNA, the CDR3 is TGCGCCAGCAGCTCCGGGGAATCCACAGATACGCAGTATTTT. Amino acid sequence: CASSSGESTDTQYF.

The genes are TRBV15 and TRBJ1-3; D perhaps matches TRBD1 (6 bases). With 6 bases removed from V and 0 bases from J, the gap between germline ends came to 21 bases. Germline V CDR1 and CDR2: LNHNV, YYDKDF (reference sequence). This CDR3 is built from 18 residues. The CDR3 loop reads CATRMDSRKTSSGNTIYF. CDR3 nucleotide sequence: TGTGCCACCAGGATGGACAGTCGGAAAACTTCCTCTGGAAACACCATATATTTT.

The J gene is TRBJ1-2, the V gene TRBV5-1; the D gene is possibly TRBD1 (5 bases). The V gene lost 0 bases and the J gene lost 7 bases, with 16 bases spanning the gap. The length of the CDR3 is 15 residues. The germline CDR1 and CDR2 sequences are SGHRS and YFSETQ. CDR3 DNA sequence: TGCGCCAGCAGCTTGGGGAGGGGTTCAACGGGTGGCTACACCTTC. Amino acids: CASSLGRGSTGGYTF.

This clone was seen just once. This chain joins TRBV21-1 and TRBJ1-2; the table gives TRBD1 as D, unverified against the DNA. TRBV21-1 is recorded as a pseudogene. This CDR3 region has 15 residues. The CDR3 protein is CASSPQEVPPRGYTF. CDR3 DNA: TGTGCCAGCAGCCCCCAGGAAGTTCCCCCCAGGGGCTACACCTTC.

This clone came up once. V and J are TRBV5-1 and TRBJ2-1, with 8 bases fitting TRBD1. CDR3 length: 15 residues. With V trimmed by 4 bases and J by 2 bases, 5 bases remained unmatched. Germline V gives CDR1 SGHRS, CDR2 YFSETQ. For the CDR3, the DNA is TGCGCCAGCAGCCCCGGGACAGGAGCCTACAATGAGCAGTTCTTC. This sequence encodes CASSPGTGAYNEQFF.

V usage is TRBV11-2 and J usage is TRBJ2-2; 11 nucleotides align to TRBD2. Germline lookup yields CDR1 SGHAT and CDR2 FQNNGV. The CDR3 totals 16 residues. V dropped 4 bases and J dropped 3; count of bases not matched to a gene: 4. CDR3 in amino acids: CASSSLAGADTGELFF. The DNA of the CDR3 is TGTGCCAGCAGCTCACTAGCGGGGGCCGACACCGGGGAGCTGTTTTTT.